This TCR beta chain was recorded in a study of T cell repertoires in cytomegalovirus infection. Study details: Epitope selection comprised recently identified HLA-C-restricted CMV epitopes and well-studied HLA-B-restricted CMV epitopes. Public TCR beta signature analysis indicated the presence of both CMV infection and matching HLA type. Overall study results and limits: Individuals carrying CMV plus the relevant HLA were identified by cumulative frequency of public TCR beta families.

Regarding this clonotype: What it binds is not known. Given the absence of the conserved phenylalanine or tryptophan at the CDR3 end, a read error is likely.

TCRdb processed the reads anew with MiXCR; each CDR3 protein has one entry. The sample shows about 350,000 distinct CDR3 sequences, roughly a third of them seen only once. The sequencing used cultured PBMCs, collected from culture after CMV antigen stimulation. The sequence was collected from a human donor in good health (CMV status not recorded). Some clones in this sample may be carry-over from other donors' samples.

CDR3 sequence reads: CASSLENSLTYGYTL. As DNA, the CDR3 is TGTGCCAGCAGTTTAGAAAACAGTTTGACATATGGCTACACCCTC. This chain uses TRBV12-3 or TRBV12-4 with TRBJ1-2, with unresolved D. CDR3 size: 15 residues. V was cut by 1 base and J by 5 bases, with 14 bases left in between.